The 26 T cell receptor beta chains below all came from one sample that was sequenced in a study of PD-1 blockade in classical Hodgkin lymphoma. TCRdb keeps only in-frame clones here, not all; method: immunoSEQ multiplex PCR. This table holds tens of thousands of clones, just under 75% found once. Every single patient, without exception, relapsed after autologous stem cell transplantation, and brentuximab vedotin exposure varied. The sample here was peripheral blood mononuclear cells (PBMCs), taken before the second cycle of nivolumab. All receptors derive from a human donor with classical Hodgkin lymphoma.

V and J are TRBV6-5 and TRBJ1-4; D is undetermined. Trimming pared 2 bases from V and 8 bases from J, leaving 15 bases between. Germline-derived CDR1 and CDR2 are MNHEY and SVGAGI. The CDR3 length is 15 residues. The DNA of the CDR3 is TGTGCCAGCAGTTACAGGTGGTCGACAACGGAAAAACTGTTTTTT. The encoded protein is CASSYRWSTTEKLFF.

V and J are TRBV4-1 and TRBJ2-4; TRBD2 is a possible D gene (7 bases). Germline V gives CDR1 MGHRA, CDR2 YSYEKL. This CDR3 is built from 15 residues. V lost 3 bases, J lost 4 bases, and 13 bases lay in between. The CDR3 loop reads CASSQGGGSKNIQYF. The CDR3 DNA reads TGCGCCAGCAGCCAGGGAGGGGGTTCAAAAAACATTCAGTACTTC.

The chain joins TRBV7-2 to TRBJ1-5; the match to TRBD1 covers 7 bases. Per the germline V gene, CDR1 is SGHTA and CDR2 is FQGNSA. CDR3 length: 14 residues. With V trimmed by 4 bases and J by 9 bases, 9 bases remained unmatched. CDR3: CASSYRSTGAPQHF. CDR3 nucleotides: TGTGCCAGCAGCTATCGCTCCACAGGGGCGCCCCAGCATTTT.

The rearrangement uses TRBV5-4 and TRBJ1-6; 7 nucleotides agree with TRBD1. CDR3 size: 14 residues. The trim removed 4 bases at V and 4 bases at J, leaving 2 bases unmatched. The germline gives CDR1 SGHNT, CDR2 YYREEE (reference sequence). The CDR3 protein is CASSLGQYNSPLHF. The DNA for the CDR3 is TGTGCCAGCAGCCTGGGACAGTATAATTCACCCCTCCACTTT.

This clone was recorded once. This may be a read error: a much more frequent sequence differs by one nucleotide. Additional DNA sequences in this sample encode the identical CDR3. The chain employs TRBV11-3 and TRBJ1-3; 10 positions match TRBD1. J gave up 2 bases and V 5 bases, and 3 bases lay outside the gene matches. Germline CDR1 SGHNT, CDR2 YENEEA. This CDR3 contains 15 residues. CDR3 region: CASSPGQGPGNTIYF. As DNA, the CDR3 is TGTGCCAGCAGCCCGGGACAGGGGCCTGGAAACACCATATATTTT.

For this clone: One end of the junction does not line up with germline, which may come from a read error. The rearrangement joins TRBV28 to TRBJ2-7; D might be TRBD2 (6 bases). Germline-derived CDR1 and CDR2 are MDHEN and SYDVKM. This CDR3 contains 11 residues. The CDR3 coding sequence is TGTGCCAGCAGTCTGACTGGGAGGAGGGACTTC. This encodes CASSLTGRRDF.

This clone was picked up a small number of times. This sequence joins TRBV28 and TRBJ1-5; a weak D match, TRBD1 (5 bases). Trimming removed 5 bases at V and 2 bases at J, with 22 bases between. Germline V gene data show CDR1 as MDHEN and CDR2 as SYDVKM. CDR3 size: 18 residues. DNA for the CDR3: TGTGCCAGCAGTCCAGGGCAGGGTTTAGTCCTGGGCAATCAGCCCCAGCATTTT. Amino acid sequence: CASSPGQGLVLGNQPQHF.

In its sample, this clone was seen a few times. The J gene is TRBJ1-5, the V gene TRBV7-9; TRBD1 agrees at 7 bases. This CDR3 is built from 14 residues. The trim removed 0 bases at V and 15 bases at J, leaving 11 bases unmatched. The V gene's germline CDR1 is SEHNR and CDR2 FQNEAQ (reference sequence). CDR3 sequence reads: CASSLAVGTESLHF. The CDR3 nucleotides read TGTGCCAGCAGCTTAGCCGTAGGGACAGAGAGTTTGCATTTT. Variable domain in full (rest from reference TRBV7-9 and TRBJ1-5): DTGVSQNPRHKITKRGQNVTFRCDPISEHNRLYWYRQTLGQGPEFLTYFQNEAQLEKSRLLSDRFSAERPKGSFSTLEIQRTEQGDSAMYLCASSLAVGTESLHFGDGTRLSIL.

This clone was picked up one time. The chain joins TRBV2 to TRBJ1-2, with D perhaps matching TRBD1 (5 bases). This CDR3 region has 14 residues. Germline CDR1 and CDR2: SNHLY and FYNNEI. Trimming shortened V by 6 bases and J by 2 bases, and 13 bases separated the two germline ends. CDR3 sequence (DNA): TGTGCCAGCAGGGCCGGGACGGTGAACTATGGCTACACCTTC. It is translated as CASRAGTVNYGYTF.

The chain carries TRBV25-1 and TRBJ1-5; 8 positions agree with TRBD1. CDR3 length equals 13 residues. Losses at the gene ends were 5 bases for V and 6 bases for J; bases not matched to a gene: 3. CDR1 and CDR2 from the germline V gene are MGHDK and SYGVNS. In DNA, the CDR3 is TGTGCCAGCAGTCCAGGGGGCGGTCAGCCCCAGCATTTT. Its translation is CASSPGGGQPQHF. Together with reference TRBV25-1 and TRBJ1-5, the CDR3 gives the full variable domain: EADIYQTPRYLVIGTGKKITLECSQTMGHDKMYWYQQDPGMELHLIHYSYGVNSTEKGDLSSESTVSRIRTEHFPLTLESARPSHTSQYLCASSPGGGQPQHFGDGTRLSIL.

The chain is built from TRBV6-1 and TRBJ2-3, with D unclear. There are 13 residues in the CDR3. Germline CDR1 is MNHNS and CDR2 is SASEGT. V lost 4 bases, J lost 6 bases, and 11 bases lay in between. The CDR3 DNA reads TGTGCCAGCAGTGTCCGCAGCGTTGATACGCAGTATTTT. Protein sequence: CASSVRSVDTQYF.

Worth noting for this clone: The same CDR3 can be traced to other DNA sequences in this sample. V usage is TRBV6-1 and J usage is TRBJ1-2; unclear D gene. The CDR3 spans 13 residues. Trimming stripped 2 bases from V and 1 base from J, with 5 bases between. CDR1 is MNHNS and CDR2 is SASEGT in the germline V gene. The CDR3 spells CASSERRNYGYTF. The CDR3 DNA follows: TGTGCCAGCAGTGAACGACGTAACTATGGCTACACCTTC.

This clone was recorded many times. V gene TRBV11-2 combines with J gene TRBJ2-7; D gene unclear. V was shortened by 5 bases and J by 3 bases, with 11 bases between the two germline ends. The CDR3 extends over 13 amino acids. The germline V gene has CDR1 SGHAT and CDR2 FQNNGV. In DNA, the CDR3 is TGTGCCAGCAGCCCTGACAACCACTACGAGCAGTACTTC. It codes for CASSPDNHYEQYF.

The chain combines TRBV28 with TRBJ1-1; D gene uncertain. This CDR3 region has 15 residues. CDR1 MDHEN and CDR2 SYDVKM come from the germline V gene. V shed 5 bases and J shed 5 bases, with 18 bases lying between them. CDR3 loop: CASSPLWRGWTEAFF. CDR3 nucleotide sequence: TGTGCCAGCAGTCCTCTCTGGCGGGGATGGACTGAAGCTTTCTTT.

The V and J genes are TRBV25-1 and TRBJ2-6; TRBD1 aligns across 9 bases. The germline gives CDR1 MGHDK, CDR2 SYGVNS. CDR3 length: 17 amino acids. V lost 4 bases and J lost 0; bases outside the gene matches: 4. CDR3 DNA: TGTGCCAGCAGTGTGGGACAGGGTTACTCTGGGGCCAACGTCCTGACTTTC. It specifies CASSVGQGYSGANVLTF.

The chain joins TRBV6-5 to TRBJ1-2; no reliable D call. Germline V gene lookup returns CDR1 MNHEY and CDR2 SVGAGI. The CDR3 runs 16 residues. V gave up 4 bases and J gave up 0 bases, with 15 bases separating them. CDR3 sequence (DNA): TGTGCCAGCAGTTCCCGTCCGGGAGCGCCTAACTATGGCTACACCTTC. Translated: CASSSRPGAPNYGYTF.

The chain couples TRBV30 to TRBJ2-5, with 7 bases fitting TRBD2. The CDR3 is made up of 12 amino acids. Germline CDR1 is GTSNPN and CDR2 is SVGIG (reference sequence). V was clipped by 5 bases and J by 3 bases; unmatched bases: 3. CDR3 bases: TGTGCCTGGCGCGGACTAGAAGAGACCCAGTACTTC. Encoded protein: CAWRGLEETQYF.

The chain combines TRBV6-1 with TRBJ1-4; D remains ambiguous. The CDR3 extends over 19 amino acids. Germline lookup yields CDR1 MNHNS and CDR2 SASEGT. V was cut by 2 bases and J by 0 bases, with 19 bases left in between. CDR3 loop: CASSETVGWGFATNEKLFF. The CDR3 DNA reads as TGTGCCAGCAGTGAAACGGTCGGTTGGGGTTTTGCAACTAATGAAAAACTGTTTTTT.

This clone was seen a few times. Here the CDR3 reads CAWIGGAAEQYF. The DNA of the CDR3 is TGTGCCTGGATCGGGGGAGCGGCCGAGCAGTACTTC. J is TRBJ2-7 and V is TRBV30; D perhaps matches TRBD2 (6 bases). Per germline, CDR1 GTSNPN and CDR2 SVGIG (reference sequence). This CDR3 contains 12 residues. The ends were cut back, 4 bases at V and 6 bases at J, with 13 bases in the middle.

This clone was counted between two and nine times. The chain has TRBV6-5 and TRBJ2-2, with D maybe TRBD1 (6 bases). Trimming removed 5 bases at V and 1 base at J, with 11 bases between. Germline CDR1 reads MNHEY; CDR2 reads SVGAGI. The CDR3 spans 15 residues. The CDR3 DNA follows: TGTGCCAGCAGTGGCTCGACAGGGAACACCGGGGAGCTGTTTTTT. It codes for CASSGSTGNTGELFF.

J is TRBJ2-7 and V is TRBV7-9; D unresolved. Germline V lookup: CDR1 SEHNR, CDR2 FQNEAQ (reference sequence). V gave up 2 bases and J gave up 1 base, with 6 bases separating them. CDR3 length: 13 amino acids. The CDR3, as DNA: TGTGCCAGCAGCTTAAGGCAGTCCTACGAGCAGTACTTC. This codes for CASSLRQSYEQYF.

This chain connects TRBV7-3 to TRBJ2-6, with D unresolved. V was clipped by 11 bases and J by 2 bases, with 13 bases between them. Germline-derived CDR1 and CDR2 are SGHTA and FQGTGA. The CDR3 has 14 amino acids. This CDR3 reads CASSEGAGANVLTF. DNA of the CDR3: TGTGCCTCCAGCGAAGGTGCTGGGGCCAACGTCCTGACTTTC.

The chain combines TRBV7-8 with TRBJ1-4; D remains unclear. The V end was cut by 1 base, the J end by 5 bases, with 11 bases between. Germline V lookup: CDR1 SGHVS, CDR2 FQNEAQ. CDR3 size: 15 residues. CDR3 loop: CASSLGGGRNEKLFF. CDR3 in DNA: TGTGCCAGCAGCTTAGGAGGCGGAAGAAATGAAAAACTGTTTTTT.

The CDR3 DNA follows: TGTGCCAGCAGTTTTGCAGGGATCCAGCCCCAGCATTTT. It translates to CASSFAGIQPQHF. V and J are TRBV27 and TRBJ1-5; D may be TRBD1 (5 bases). The ends were cut back, 3 bases at V and 7 bases at J, with 10 bases in the middle. The germline V gene encodes CDR1 MNHEY and CDR2 SMNVEV (reference sequence). This CDR3 has 13 amino acids.

This clone was recorded a few times. The chain carries TRBV6-1 and TRBJ2-7; possible D gene TRBD2, 6 bases. Germline assignment: CDR1 MNHNS and CDR2 SASEGT. The CDR3 runs to 15 residues. V was trimmed by 2 bases and J by 2 bases, leaving 13 bases between them. The CDR3 loop is CASSEFGSGTYEQYF. Here the CDR3 DNA reads TGTGCCAGCAGTGAATTTGGTAGCGGCACCTACGAGCAGTACTTC.

The chain has TRBV19 and TRBJ1-3; no reliable D call. Per the germline V gene, CDR1 is LNHDA and CDR2 is SQIVND (reference sequence). This CDR3 has 14 amino acids. Trimming took off 3 bases at V and 4 bases at J, with 10 bases between the two ends. The DNA for the CDR3 is TGTGCCAGTAGTATTTGGGGAGAAGGAAACACCATATATTTT. Amino acid sequence: CASSIWGEGNTIYF.